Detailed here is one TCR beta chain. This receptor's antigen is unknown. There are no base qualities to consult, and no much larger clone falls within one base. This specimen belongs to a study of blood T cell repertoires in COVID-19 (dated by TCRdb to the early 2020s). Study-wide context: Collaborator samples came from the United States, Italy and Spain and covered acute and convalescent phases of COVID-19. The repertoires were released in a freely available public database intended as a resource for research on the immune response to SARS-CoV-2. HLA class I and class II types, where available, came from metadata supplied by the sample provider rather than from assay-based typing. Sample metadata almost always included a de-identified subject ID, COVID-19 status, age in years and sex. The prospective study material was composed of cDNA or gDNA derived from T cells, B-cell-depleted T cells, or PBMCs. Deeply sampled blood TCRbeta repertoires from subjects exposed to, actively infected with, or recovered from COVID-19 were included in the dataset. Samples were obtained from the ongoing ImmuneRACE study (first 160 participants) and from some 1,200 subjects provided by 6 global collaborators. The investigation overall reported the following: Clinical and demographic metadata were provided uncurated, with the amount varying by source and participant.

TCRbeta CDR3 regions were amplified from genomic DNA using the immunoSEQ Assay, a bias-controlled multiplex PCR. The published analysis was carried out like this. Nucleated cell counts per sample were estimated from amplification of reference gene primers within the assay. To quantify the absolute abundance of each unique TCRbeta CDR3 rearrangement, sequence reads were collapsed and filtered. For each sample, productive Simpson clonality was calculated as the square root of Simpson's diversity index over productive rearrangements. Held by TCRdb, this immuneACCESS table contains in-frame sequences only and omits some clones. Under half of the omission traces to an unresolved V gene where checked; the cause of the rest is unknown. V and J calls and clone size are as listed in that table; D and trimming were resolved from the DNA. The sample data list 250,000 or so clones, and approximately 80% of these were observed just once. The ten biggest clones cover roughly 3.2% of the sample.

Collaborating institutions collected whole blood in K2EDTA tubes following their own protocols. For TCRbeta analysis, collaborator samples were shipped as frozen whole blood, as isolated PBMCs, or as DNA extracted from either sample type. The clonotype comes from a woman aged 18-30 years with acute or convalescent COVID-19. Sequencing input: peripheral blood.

This receptor carries the CDR3 CASSLSLAKGEETQYF. The DNA sequence is TGTGCCAGCAGCTTGTCGTTAGCCAAAGGGGAAGAGACCCAGTACTTC. The receptor chain draws on TRBV7-6 and TRBJ2-5; TRBD1 is a weak D gene call, 5 bases matching. The germline V gene yields SGHVS for CDR1 and FNYEAQ for CDR2. The trim is 3 bases for V and 3 bases for J, with a gap of 17 bases between the germline ends. Including cysteine and phenylalanine, the CDR3 has 16 amino acids. Only the CDR3 part of the read is kept: 48 bases, read in frame from the first base.